Below are 2 T cell receptor beta chains sequenced from a single sample in a study of blood T cell repertoires in COVID-19. Repertoires were generated with immunoSEQ multiplex PCR, while TCRdb's copy carries only in-frame clones and drops some. Seen here are some 150,000 clones, 70% to 90% observed once, and the top ten hold over 2.5%. The source material was peripheral blood. All receptors come from a middle-aged man with acute or convalescent COVID-19.

The gene calls are TRBV19 and TRBJ1-2; possible D gene TRBD1, 5 bases. V shed 2 bases and J shed 5 bases, with 6 bases lying between them. The germline V gene encodes CDR1 LNHDA and CDR2 SQIVND (reference sequence). This CDR3 region has 12 residues. DNA for the CDR3: TGTGCCAGTAGTATACAGGGTTATGGCTACACCTTC. Translating it yields CASSIQGYGYTF.

This clone was observed a single time. The chain has TRBV6-6 and TRBJ2-5, with 9 bases lining up with TRBD1. The CDR3 runs 16 residues. J was trimmed by 0 bases and V by 2 bases; bases with no gene match: 4. From germline, CDR1 is MNHNY and CDR2 SVGAGI (reference sequence). CDR3 protein: CASSYGQGPHQETQYF. CDR3 coding DNA: TGTGCCAGCAGTTACGGACAGGGGCCCCACCAAGAGACCCAGTACTTC.